Listed here are 27 T cell receptor beta chains from one sample, sequenced in a study of blood T cell repertoires in COVID-19. The method was immunoSEQ multiplex PCR; TCRdb's version includes in-frame clones alone and lacks a portion of them. The sample contains some 110,000 clones, 84% of which appear only once. The sequenced sample was PBMCs or T cells enriched from blood (not recorded which). The receptors come from a young woman who had recovered from COVID-19.

The chain employs TRBV3-1 (or the pseudogene TRBV3-2) and TRBJ1-1, with a possible D match to TRBD1 (5 bases). The CDR3 sequence is 15 residues long. Trimming pared 2 bases from V and 4 bases from J, leaving 14 bases between. The germline V gene encodes CDR1 LGHDT and CDR2 YNNKEL (reference sequence). CDR3 loop: CASSQWAGQRTEAFF. CDR3 bases: TGTGCCAGCAGCCAATGGGCAGGGCAACGCACTGAAGCTTTCTTT.

This clone has just one count. The CDR3 spells CASSSPRGVERGYTF. CDR3 sequence (DNA): TGTGCCAGCAGTTCTCCCCGAGGTGTCGAAAGAGGCTACACCTTC. The chain combines TRBV28 with TRBJ1-2; D call uncertain. V shed 4 bases and J shed 8 bases, with 20 bases lying between them. Germline V gives CDR1 MDHEN, CDR2 SYDVKM. The CDR3 spans 15 residues.

The chain recombines TRBV10-2 with TRBJ2-7; 14 nucleotides align to TRBD2. The CDR3 contains 16 residues. Germline assignment: CDR1 WSHSY and CDR2 SAAADI. V trimming: 6 bases; J trimming: 6 bases; junction bases outside the gene matches: 10. DNA of the CDR3: TGCGCCAGCAGAAAACCGACTAGCGGGAGGGCCCTCGAGCAGTACTTC. This gives the protein CASRKPTSGRALEQYF.

The chain links TRBV19 to TRBJ2-1; 10 bases are shared with TRBD2. The CDR3 has 14 residues. From germline, CDR1 is LNHDA and CDR2 SQIVND (reference sequence). V shed 10 bases, J shed 2 bases, and the junction held 5 bases outside the gene matches. The CDR3 region is CATLSGRPYNEQFF. For the CDR3, the DNA is TGTGCCACTCTTAGCGGGAGGCCCTACAATGAGCAGTTCTTC.

J is TRBJ1-2 and V is TRBV12-3 or TRBV12-4, with D possibly TRBD1 on 6 matching bases. With 6 bases removed from V and 7 bases from J, the gap between germline ends came to 15 bases. The CDR3 covers 13 residues. CDR3 DNA sequence: TGTGCCAGCAGCCAAAGGGGGGGCAGTGGCTACACCTTC. Translation: CASSQRGGSGYTF.

The chain recombines TRBV3-1 (or the pseudogene TRBV3-2) with TRBJ1-6; maybe TRBD1 (5 bases). V lost 1 base and J lost 11, with 18 bases in between. The CDR3 runs 16 residues. Per germline, CDR1 LGHDT and CDR2 YNNKEL (reference sequence). The DNA of the CDR3 is TGTGCCAGCAGCCAAGGCGGGGCAGGGACGGGGACACCCCTCCACTTT. This codes for CASSQGGAGTGTPLHF.

The CDR3 loop reads CAWLLDRSNSPLHF. CDR3 nucleotide sequence: TGTGCCTGGCTTTTGGACAGGAGTAATTCACCCCTCCACTTT. J is TRBJ1-6 and V is TRBV30, with TRBD1 matching over 7 bases. The length of the CDR3 is 14 residues. The germline gives CDR1 GTSNPN, CDR2 SVGIG (reference sequence). J lost 6 bases, V lost 5 bases, and 7 bases had no gene match.

The genes are TRBV7-8 and TRBJ2-7; TRBD2 matches 11 bases. Germline CDR1 is SGHVS and CDR2 is FQNEAQ. The V and J ends lost 5 bases and 6 bases, in that order; junction bases with no gene match: 9. This CDR3 has 15 residues. The CDR3 spells CASSRTSGSPFEQYF. The CDR3 bases are TGTGCCAGCAGCAGAACTAGCGGGAGCCCTTTCGAGCAGTACTTC.

This chain links TRBV9 with TRBJ2-7; 8 positions agree with TRBD2. V shed 0 bases, J shed 5 bases, and the junction held 7 bases outside the gene matches. Germline V gene sequence: CDR1 SGDLS, CDR2 YYNGEE. The CDR3 is 15 amino acids. The CDR3 loop is CASSVGQREFDEQYF. As DNA, the CDR3 is TGTGCCAGCAGCGTAGGCCAGCGGGAGTTCGACGAGCAGTACTTC.

V gene TRBV24-1 combines with J gene TRBJ2-1; tentatively, D is TRBD2 (5 bases). V lost 2 bases and J 0 bases, leaving 13 bases between the germline ends. The CDR3 is made up of 17 amino acids. Germline V CDR1 and CDR2: KGHDR, SFDVKD. The CDR3 protein is CATSDSRDYSSYNEQFF. In DNA, the CDR3 is TGTGCCACCAGTGATTCCCGGGATTATAGCTCCTACAATGAGCAGTTCTTC.

The chain couples TRBV6-5 to TRBJ2-1; D is unclear. The CDR3 sequence is 14 residues long. Trimming pared 0 bases from V and 6 bases from J, leaving 9 bases between. Germline V gene sequence: CDR1 MNHEY, CDR2 SVGAGI. In nucleotides, the CDR3 is TGTGCCAGCAGTTACTCCTCAGTAAGCAATGAGCAGTTCTTC. Translating gives CASSYSSVSNEQFF.

The V and J genes are TRBV5-1 and TRBJ2-2; D ambiguous. The CDR3 runs to 15 residues. The germline V gene has CDR1 SGHRS and CDR2 YFSETQ. The germline V and J ends were trimmed by 0 bases and 2 bases, with 8 bases remaining between them. The CDR3 loop reads CASSLADSNTGELFF. CDR3 bases: TGCGCCAGCAGCTTGGCCGACTCAAACACCGGGGAGCTGTTTTTT.

The chain employs TRBV7-3 and TRBJ2-3; 7 bases are a match to TRBD2. V shed 0 bases and J 4 bases; nucleotides not matched to a gene: 7. CDR1 and CDR2 from the germline V gene are SGHTA and FQGTGA. There are 16 residues in the CDR3. This CDR3 reads CASSLTGGPGADTQYF. Written as DNA, the CDR3 is TGTGCCAGCAGCTTAACGGGAGGGCCTGGGGCAGATACGCAGTATTTT.

The chain joins TRBV19 to TRBJ1-3; D ambiguous. Between the trimmed V and J ends, which lost 6 bases and 4 bases, there was a span of 16 bases. Germline loops: CDR1 LNHDA, CDR2 SQIVND (reference sequence). This CDR3 contains 15 residues. CDR3 nucleotides: TGTGCCAGTAGATCCCCCACCCTGGCCGGAAACACCATATATTTT. Translated, it gives CASRSPTLAGNTIYF.

V gene TRBV10-1 combines with J gene TRBJ1-5; no clear D. Trimming took 2 bases from V and 7 from J, leaving 15 bases between them. In germline, CDR1 is WNHNN, CDR2 SYGVQD (reference sequence). The CDR3 length is 15 residues. The chain's CDR3 is CASSERGFGLQPQHF. The CDR3 DNA reads TGCGCCAGCAGTGAGCGAGGGTTTGGCCTCCAGCCCCAGCATTTT.

The gene calls are TRBV27 and TRBJ1-1; tentatively, D is TRBD1 (6 bases). CDR1 MNHEY and CDR2 SMNVEV come from the germline V gene (reference sequence). V lost 5 bases and J 1 base, leaving 11 bases between the germline ends. The CDR3 totals 14 residues. CDR3 residues: CASSKQGENTEAFF. DNA for the CDR3: TGTGCCAGCAGTAAACAGGGAGAGAACACTGAAGCTTTCTTT.

The genes are TRBV30 and TRBJ1-4, with D perhaps TRBD1 (5 bases). V shed 3 bases and J shed 0 bases, with 11 bases lying between them. This CDR3 spans 15 amino acids. CDR1 GTSNPN and CDR2 SVGIG come from the germline V gene (reference sequence). This CDR3 reads CAWSPRGSTNEKLFF. The CDR3 DNA is TGTGCCTGGAGCCCTAGGGGCTCAACTAATGAAAAACTGTTTTTT.

The J gene is TRBJ2-1, the V gene TRBV24-1; D is possibly TRBD2 (5 bases). The CDR3 is made up of 14 amino acids. Germline CDR1 reads KGHDR; CDR2 reads SFDVKD. V dropped 11 bases and J dropped 1 base, with 14 bases sitting between them. Here the CDR3 DNA reads TGTGCCAGCGAGCGAGGAGGTTCCTACAATGAGCAGTTCTTC. Translated, it gives CASERGGSYNEQFF.

This sequence joins TRBV18 and TRBJ1-5; the match to TRBD1 covers 9 bases. Germline CDR1 reads KGHSH; CDR2 reads LQKENI. The trim removed 2 bases at V and 5 bases at J, leaving 1 base unmatched. The CDR3 runs 14 residues. CDR3 sequence reads: CASSPGTGHQPQHF. The CDR3 DNA sequence: TGTGCCAGCTCACCAGGGACAGGGCATCAGCCCCAGCATTTT.

The chain links TRBV4-1 to TRBJ2-1; D might be TRBD2 (6 bases). Germline-derived CDR1 and CDR2 are MGHRA and YSYEKL. V shed 3 bases and J shed 3 bases, with 6 bases lying between them. CDR3 length: 13 residues. CDR3 nucleotides: TGCGCCAGCAGCCAGGGACTCTACAATGAGCAGTTCTTC. It specifies CASSQGLYNEQFF.

The V gene is TRBV4-3, the J gene TRBJ2-1; a possible D gene is TRBD2 (6 bases). Trimming left V 0 bases short and J 2 bases short, with 17 bases between. The CDR3 extends over 18 amino acids. Per germline, CDR1 LGHNA and CDR2 YSLEER. CDR3 DNA: TGCGCCAGCAGCCAAGATGAGGGAGGAGGTAACCCCTACAATGAGCAGTTCTTC. Translating it yields CASSQDEGGGNPYNEQFF.

This sequence joins TRBV30 and TRBJ2-5; 10 bases are shared with TRBD2. The CDR3 covers 15 residues. The V gene end was trimmed by 0 bases and the J gene end by 4 bases; junction bases not matched to a gene: 5. Germline CDR1 reads GTSNPN; CDR2 reads SVGIG (reference sequence). CDR3 bases: TGTGCCTGGAGTGTATCTAGCGGGAGTGGAGAGACCCAGTACTTC. Translated, it gives CAWSVSSGSGETQYF.

The CDR3 DNA is TGTGCCAGTAGTGCCATAGGGGTGAACACTGAAGCTTTCTTT. The encoded protein is CASSAIGVNTEAFF. The chain has TRBV19 and TRBJ1-1, with D perhaps matching TRBD1 (5 bases). V lost 5 bases and J lost 0, with 10 bases in between. The CDR3 totals 14 residues. CDR1 is LNHDA, CDR2 SQIVND, per germline (reference sequence).

The chain couples TRBV3-1 (or the pseudogene TRBV3-2) to TRBJ2-7, with TRBD1 identical over 8 bases. The germline CDR1 and CDR2 sequences are LGHDT and YNNKEL (reference sequence). V trimming: 4 bases; J trimming: 2 bases; junction bases outside the gene matches: 10. CDR3 length: 16 residues. CDR3 protein: CASSPPSDRDTYEQYF. The CDR3, as DNA: TGTGCCAGCAGCCCGCCCTCGGACAGGGATACCTACGAGCAGTACTTC.

The V and J genes are TRBV5-1 and TRBJ1-3, with unresolved D. V was shortened by 5 bases and J by 2 bases, with 14 bases between the two germline ends. Looked up from germline, CDR1 is SGHRS and CDR2 is YFSETQ. The CDR3 length is 15 residues. CDR3 sequence: CASSIGVTAGNTIYF. In DNA, the CDR3 is TGCGCCAGCAGTATCGGGGTGACGGCTGGAAACACCATATATTTT.

The chain is built from TRBV5-1 and TRBJ2-5, with TRBD1 matching over 8 bases. This CDR3 comprises 14 residues. Germline values: CDR1 SGHRS, CDR2 YFSETQ. The trim removed 7 bases at V and 3 bases at J, leaving 8 bases unmatched. CDR3 coding DNA: TGCGCCAGCGCTGGCCGGACAGGGAAAGAGACCCAGTACTTC. This gives the protein CASAGRTGKETQYF.

This sequence joins TRBV4-1 and TRBJ1-5; D may be TRBD1 (5 bases). The CDR3 runs 16 residues. Germline V gene sequence: CDR1 MGHRA, CDR2 YSYEKL. V was shortened by 0 bases and J by 5 bases, with 14 bases between the two germline ends. The CDR3 region has the DNA TGCGCCAGCAGCCAAGATCCTGGGGGGTGGGATCAGCCCCAGCATTTT. It encodes CASSQDPGGWDQPQHF.